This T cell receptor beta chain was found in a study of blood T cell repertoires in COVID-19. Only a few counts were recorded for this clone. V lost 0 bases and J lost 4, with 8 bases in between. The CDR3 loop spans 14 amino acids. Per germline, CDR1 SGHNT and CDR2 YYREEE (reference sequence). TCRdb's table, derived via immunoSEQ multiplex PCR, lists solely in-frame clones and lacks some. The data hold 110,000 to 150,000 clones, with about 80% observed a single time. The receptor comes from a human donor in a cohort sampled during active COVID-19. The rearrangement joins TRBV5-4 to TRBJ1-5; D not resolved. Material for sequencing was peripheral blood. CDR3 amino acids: CASSLAGSNQPQHF. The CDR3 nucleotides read TGTGCCAGCAGCTTGGCGGGGTCAAATCAGCCCCAGCATTTT.